Reported below is one T cell receptor beta chain. Its antigen is still unknown. Other DNA sequences in this sample translate to the same CDR3. These data originate in a study of cytomegalovirus exposure and HLA in healthy donors. From germline, CDR1 is SGDLS and CDR2 YYNGEE. With 2 bases clipped from V and 3 bases from J, the junction kept 3 bases outside the gene matches. The CDR3 length is 14 residues. Whole-study results and caveats: A later analysis showed HLA-associated TCR beta chains outstripping equally common others in clonal expansion. Excluded: some indistinguishable V segments such as TRBV6-2 and TRBV6-3.

The primer mix had 60 Vbeta and 13 Jbeta primers. This table comes from immunoSEQ multiplex PCR, and its TCRdb copy is limited to in-frame clones, with some not included. The sample yields tens of thousands of clones, 75% seen once. J is TRBJ1-1 and V is TRBV9; 8 nucleotides agree with TRBD1. This TCR was sampled from a middle-aged man in good health and CMV-seronegative. Sequencing was performed on PBMCs. The CDR3: CASSVLTGDTEAFF. In DNA form, the CDR3 reads TGTGCCAGCAGCGTTTTGACAGGGGACACTGAAGCTTTCTTT.